Sequencing of this T cell receptor beta chain was carried out in a study of metastatic and nonmetastatic thyroid tumors. About the research overall: Repertoires of blood and of tissue (tumor or nodule) from malignant and benign thyroid patients were compared.

TCRdb reanalyzed the PCR reads via MiXCR. Among about 49,000 clones listed, 20% were seen once. CDR1 is MNHNS and CDR2 is SASEGT in the germline V gene. The CDR3 extends over 14 amino acids. Trimming took 10 bases from V and 8 from J; bases not matched to a gene: 13. This clone appeared many times. Its antigen is unidentified. Every patient underwent thyroid surgery untreated. Study-level findings and limits: Within blood and tumor, benign nodules reportedly had significantly lower TCR beta diversity than malignant thyroid tumors did.

This chain links TRBV6-1 with TRBJ2-3; 9 bases are a match to TRBD1. Material: blood. This sequence was found in a female donor with papillary thyroid cancer or a benign thyroid nodule (not recorded which). Some clones in this sample may be carry-over from other donors' samples. The CDR3 DNA reads as TGTGCCACCCTGAGGGACAGGGCCCTTGGTACGCAGTATTTT. The encoded protein is CATLRDRALGTQYF.